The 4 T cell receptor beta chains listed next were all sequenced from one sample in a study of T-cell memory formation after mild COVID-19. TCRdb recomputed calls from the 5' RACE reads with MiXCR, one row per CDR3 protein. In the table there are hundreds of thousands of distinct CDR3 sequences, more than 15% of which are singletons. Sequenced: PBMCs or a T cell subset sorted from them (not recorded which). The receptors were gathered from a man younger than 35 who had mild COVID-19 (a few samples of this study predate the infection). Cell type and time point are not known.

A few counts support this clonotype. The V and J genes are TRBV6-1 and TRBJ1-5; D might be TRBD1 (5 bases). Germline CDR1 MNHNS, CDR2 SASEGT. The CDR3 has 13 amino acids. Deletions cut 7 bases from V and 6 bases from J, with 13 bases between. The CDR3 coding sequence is TGTGCCAGCACCCGGACATCAGGTCAGCCCCAGCATTTT. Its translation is CASTRTSGQPQHF.

As DNA, the CDR3 is TGTGCCAGCAGTTACCTCGGGGTAGCCGGGGAGCTGTTTTTT. Translated, it gives CASSYLGVAGELFF. This chain joins TRBV6-5 and TRBJ2-2, with a possible D match to TRBD2 (5 bases). This CDR3 comprises 14 residues. The germline CDR1 and CDR2 sequences are MNHEY and SVGAGI. The V end was cut by 2 bases, the J end by 6 bases, with 10 bases between.

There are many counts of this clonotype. CDR3 DNA sequence: TGTGCCAGCTCACCACGAGGCGAGACCCAGTACTTC. Its translation is CASSPRGETQYF. This chain uses TRBV7-2 with TRBJ2-5; D remains ambiguous. The CDR3 extends over 12 amino acids. V lost 8 bases and J lost 5, with 12 bases in between. Germline V gene data show CDR1 as SGHTA and CDR2 as FQGNSA.

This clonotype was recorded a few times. In DNA, the CDR3 is TGCGCCAGCAGCCAAGAACCATCAAACACTGAAGCTTTCTTT. It is translated as CASSQEPSNTEAFF. The chain employs TRBV4-1 and TRBJ1-1, with D uncertain. CDR1 and CDR2 (germline): MGHRA, YSYEKL. CDR3 length: 14 amino acids. The ends were cut back, 0 bases at V and 2 bases at J, with 7 bases in the middle.